These 9 T cell receptor beta chains originate from one sample sequenced in a study of OX40 agonist ivuxolimab in advanced cancers. Profiled with immunoSEQ multiplex PCR; TCRdb holds only in-frame clones, not every one. Altogether some 46,000 clones are present, about 90% being singletons, with the ten largest covering approximately 10%. The specimen comprised CD4+ or CD8+ T cells sorted from blood, sampled in a trial of the OX40 agonist ivuxolimab. These receptors came from an adult with an advanced solid tumor such as melanoma, head and neck, liver or kidney cancer.

The V call is TRBV28, the J call TRBJ2-5; TRBD2 matches 10 bases. J lost 5 bases, V lost 3 bases, and 9 bases had no gene match. The CDR3 length is 16 residues. Looked up from germline, CDR1 is MDHEN and CDR2 is SYDVKM. This CDR3 reads CASSFSSGRAFETQYF. The CDR3 DNA sequence: TGTGCCAGCAGTTTTAGCAGCGGGAGGGCCTTTGAGACCCAGTACTTC.

This sequence joins TRBV27 and TRBJ1-1; D possibly corresponds to TRBD1 (6 bases). CDR1 is MNHEY, CDR2 SMNVEV, per germline (reference sequence). This CDR3 contains 14 residues. Trimming cost V 2 bases and J 2 bases, with 9 bases left between them. The CDR3, as DNA: TGTGCCAGCAGTTTAGTGGGGGCAAACACTGAAGCTTTCTTT. Its protein is CASSLVGANTEAFF.

This chain uses TRBV2 with TRBJ2-2; 9 bases agree with TRBD2. Germline CDR1 SNHLY, CDR2 FYNNEI. The CDR3 covers 17 residues. V shed 7 bases, J shed 5 bases, and the junction held 14 bases outside the gene matches. CDR3: CASTLRRLAGITGELFF. The CDR3 DNA sequence: TGTGCCAGCACCCTAAGGCGGCTAGCGGGAATTACCGGGGAGCTGTTTTTT.

CDR3 nucleotide sequence: TGTGCCAGCAGCTCCCCGGGTAGCGGGATCTATGGCTACACCTTC. As protein: CASSSPGSGIYGYTF. V is TRBV11-2 and J is TRBJ1-2; D ambiguous. This CDR3 comprises 15 residues. CDR1 is SGHAT, CDR2 FQNNGV, per germline. The ends were cut back, 4 bases at V and 4 bases at J, with 16 bases in the middle.

V gene TRBV27 combines with J gene TRBJ1-1, with 9 bases that match TRBD1. The CDR3 runs 15 residues. The V and J ends lost 5 bases and 1 base, in that order; junction bases with no gene match: 5. Germline V lookup: CDR1 MNHEY, CDR2 SMNVEV (reference sequence). In DNA, the CDR3 is TGTGCCAGCAGTCGACCGGGACAGGGGAACACTGAAGCTTTCTTT. Protein product: CASSRPGQGNTEAFF.

This chain connects TRBV5-1 to TRBJ2-4; either TRBD1 or TRBD2 may supply D (6 bases each). Germline values: CDR1 SGHRS, CDR2 YFSETQ. V dropped 1 base and J dropped 0 bases, with 20 bases sitting between them. This CDR3 region has 19 residues. This CDR3 is CASSLTGWGAGPAKNIQYF. Here the CDR3 DNA reads TGCGCCAGCAGCTTGACAGGGTGGGGGGCGGGGCCAGCCAAAAACATTCAGTACTTC.

J is TRBJ1-4 and V is TRBV4-3; D might be TRBD1 (6 bases). CDR3 length: 14 amino acids. CDR1 LGHNA and CDR2 YSLEER come from the germline V gene. Trimming took off 4 bases at V and 5 bases at J, with 11 bases between the two ends. CDR3 region: CASSRETGNEKLFF. CDR3 nucleotide sequence: TGCGCCAGCAGCCGAGAGACAGGAAATGAAAAACTGTTTTTT.

The rearrangement joins TRBV27 to TRBJ1-5; TRBD1 matches at 8 bases. Germline V lookup: CDR1 MNHEY, CDR2 SMNVEV (reference sequence). J gave up 9 bases and V 4 bases, and 8 bases lay outside the gene matches. The CDR3 sequence is 14 residues long. The CDR3 region has the DNA TGTGCCAGCAGTTGGGGGACAGGTTCCTTGCCCCAGCATTTT. Residues: CASSWGTGSLPQHF.

CDR3 sequence (DNA): TGTGCCAGCAGCTTAGAGGGGGGGAACTGGACGCAGTATTTT. This sequence encodes CASSLEGGNWTQYF. V is TRBV13 and J is TRBJ2-3, with a tentative D call TRBD2 (7 bases). CDR3 size: 14 residues. The ends were cut back, 1 base at V and 9 bases at J, with 14 bases in the middle. Germline V gene data show CDR1 as PRHDT and CDR2 as FYEKMQ (reference sequence). Full variable domain (missing parts from reference TRBV13 and TRBJ2-3): AAGVIQSPRHLIKEKRETATLKCYPIPRHDTVYWYQQGPGQDPQFLISFYEKMQSDKGSIPDRFSAQQFSDYHSELNMSSLELGDSALYFCASSLEGGNWTQYFGPGTRLTVL.